These 21 T cell receptor beta chains were all obtained from the same sample, sequenced in a study of shared clonotypes between healthy human individuals. Profiling relied on immunoSEQ multiplex PCR, and the TCRdb table lists in-frame clones only, not all of them. The sample has 650,000 to 800,000 clones, 55% to 80% seen once. What was sequenced was memory CD4+ T cells sorted from blood. Indicated subset: CD45RA-negative fraction. These TCRs come from a woman in her twenties or thirties in good health.

J is TRBJ2-5 and V is TRBV15; 11 bases are a match to TRBD1. Germline values: CDR1 LNHNV, CDR2 YYDKDF (reference sequence). The CDR3 is made up of 17 amino acids. The trim removed 4 bases at V and 0 bases at J, leaving 7 bases unmatched. CDR3 in DNA: TGTGCCACCAGCACTGGACAGGGGGCCTTCAACCAAGAGACCCAGTACTTC. Protein sequence: CATSTGQGAFNQETQYF.

The rearrangement links TRBV2 to TRBJ2-2; 7 positions agree with TRBD2. The V segment lost 8 bases and the J segment 4 bases; nucleotides outside the gene matches: 13. The CDR3 has 16 residues. CDR1 and CDR2 from the germline V gene are SNHLY and FYNNEI. The CDR3: CASRGAAGAATGELFF. In nucleotides, the CDR3 is TGTGCCAGCCGAGGAGCTGCGGGAGCGGCCACCGGGGAGCTGTTTTTT.

The table lists this clone with many counts. The chain has TRBV25-1 and TRBJ2-1; weak D call: TRBD2 (5 bases). Trimming removed 7 bases at V and 4 bases at J, with 8 bases between. This CDR3 has 12 residues. The germline gives CDR1 MGHDK, CDR2 SYGVNS. CDR3 sequence reads: CASTRAYNEQFF. CDR3 nucleotide sequence: TGTGCCAGCACGCGGGCTTACAATGAGCAGTTCTTC.

In the case of this clone: The sample has other DNA sequences that encode this CDR3 too. The V gene is TRBV5-1, the J gene TRBJ1-5; possible D gene TRBD1, 5 bases. The CDR3 has 14 residues. Looked up from germline, CDR1 is SGHRS and CDR2 is YFSETQ. V lost 0 bases, J lost 2 bases, and 6 bases lay in between. The CDR3 reads CASSLVGGNQPQHF. The CDR3 coding sequence is TGCGCCAGCAGCTTGGTGGGGGGCAATCAGCCCCAGCATTTT.

The chain couples TRBV7-8 to TRBJ2-5; the match to TRBD2 covers 10 bases. The CDR3 loop spans 18 amino acids. Germline CDR1 SGHVS, CDR2 FQNEAQ. V gave up 5 bases and J gave up 5 bases; unmatched junction bases: 17. CDR3 nucleotide sequence: TGTGCCAGCAGCCGACGACCAACTAGCGGGAAGGGATATGAGACCCAGTACTTC. It encodes CASSRRPTSGKGYETQYF.

The chain joins TRBV15 to TRBJ2-7; D tentatively fits TRBD1 or TRBD2 (5 bases each). The V and J ends lost 11 bases and 3 bases respectively, with 23 bases between them. The germline CDR1 and CDR2 sequences are LNHNV and YYDKDF (reference sequence). The CDR3 runs to 15 residues. CDR3 sequence reads: CASNTRQGACYEQYF. The CDR3 DNA reads as TGTGCCTCCAATACGCGGCAGGGAGCTTGCTACGAGCAGTACTTC.

The chain uses TRBV28 and TRBJ1-1, with D tentatively TRBD1 (5 bases). The CDR3 runs 16 residues. V was trimmed by 6 bases and J by 0 bases, leaving 17 bases between them. Germline V gene lookup returns CDR1 MDHEN and CDR2 SYDVKM. CDR3 DNA sequence: TGTGCCAGCAGCCCTTACCGGGACGTACTGAACACTGAAGCTTTCTTT. This encodes CASSPYRDVLNTEAFF. Full variable domain (outside the CDR3, taken from reference TRBV28 and TRBJ1-1): DVKVTQSSRYLVKRTGEKVFLECVQDMDHENMFWYRQDPGLGLRLIYFSYDVKMKEKGDIPEGYSVSREKKERFSLILESASTNQTSMYLCASSPYRDVLNTEAFFGQGTRLTVV.

The chain combines TRBV7-6 with TRBJ2-3, with 7 bases matching TRBD2. With 4 bases clipped from V and 9 bases from J, the junction kept 7 bases outside the gene matches. The germline V gene has CDR1 SGHVS and CDR2 FNYEAQ. The CDR3 length is 13 residues. Here the CDR3 reads CASSSLGEGTQYF. As DNA, the CDR3 is TGTGCCAGCAGCTCCCTCGGGGAGGGAACGCAGTATTTT.

The chain uses TRBV27 and TRBJ2-3, with D unclear. Looked up from germline, CDR1 is MNHEY and CDR2 is SMNVEV (reference sequence). This CDR3 is 14 amino acids long. V lost 6 bases, J lost 0 bases, and 10 bases lay in between. CDR3 nucleotide sequence: TGTGCCAGCAGATTTACAGTTAGCACAGATACGCAGTATTTT. It is translated as CASRFTVSTDTQYF.

The V and J genes are TRBV5-1 and TRBJ2-2, with TRBD2 identical over 7 bases. This CDR3 is 16 amino acids long. Germline-derived CDR1 and CDR2 are SGHRS and YFSETQ. V gave up 3 bases and J gave up 4 bases; unmatched junction bases: 9. CDR3 DNA sequence: TGCGCCAGCAGCTCCCCGCCGGCGGGAGTCACCGGGGAGCTGTTTTTT. As protein: CASSSPPAGVTGELFF.

This clone was seen a single time. The rearrangement uses TRBV7-2 and TRBJ2-2; the D is unclear. Germline V gene sequence: CDR1 SGHTA, CDR2 FQGNSA. The length of the CDR3 is 15 residues. Deletions cut 7 bases from V and 3 bases from J, with 15 bases between. CDR3: CASILMGGYTGELFF. CDR3 DNA sequence: TGTGCCAGCATACTAATGGGCGGATACACCGGGGAGCTGTTTTTT.

V gene TRBV7-8 combines with J gene TRBJ2-1; D unresolved. Trimming stripped 3 bases from V and 3 bases from J, with 9 bases between. Germline V lookup: CDR1 SGHVS, CDR2 FQNEAQ. This CDR3 comprises 14 residues. The CDR3 region is CASSLRFNYNEQFF. CDR3 DNA sequence: TGTGCCAGCAGCTTGAGGTTCAACTACAATGAGCAGTTCTTC.

The V gene is TRBV7-2, the J gene TRBJ2-5; 8 positions match TRBD1. This CDR3 has 13 residues. J gave up 4 bases and V 3 bases, and 1 base lay outside the gene matches. CDR1 is SGHTA, CDR2 FQGNSA, per germline. This chain's CDR3 is CASSFGTGETQYF. The CDR3 DNA reads as TGTGCCAGCAGCTTTGGGACAGGAGAGACCCAGTACTTC. The full variable domain, in which reference TRBV7-2 and TRBJ2-5 provide the parts outside the CDR3, is GAGVSQSPSNKVTEKGKDVELRCDPISGHTALYWYRQSLGQGLEFLIYFQGNSAPDKSGLPSDRFSAERTGGSVSTLTIQRTQQEDSAVYLCASSFGTGETQYFGPGTRLLVL.

The chain combines TRBV5-1 with TRBJ2-1; tentatively, D is TRBD1 (6 bases). Trimming removed 2 bases at V and 4 bases at J, with 10 bases between. In germline, CDR1 is SGHRS, CDR2 YFSETQ. CDR3 size: 14 residues. CDR3 bases: TGCGCCAGCAGCTTCGGACAGCTTTACAATGAGCAGTTCTTC. This translates into CASSFGQLYNEQFF. The variable domain in full, completed from reference TRBV5-1 and TRBJ2-1, reads KAGVTQTPRYLIKTRGQQVTLSCSPISGHRSVSWYQQTPGQGLQFLFEYFSETQRNKGNFPGRFSGRQFSNSRSEMNVSTLELGDSALYLCASSFGQLYNEQFFGPGTRLTVL.

The chain has TRBV6-5 and TRBJ2-1, with unresolved D. This CDR3 comprises 11 residues. Germline CDR1 is MNHEY and CDR2 is SVGAGI. Trimming cost V 7 bases and J 9 bases, with 10 bases left between them. In DNA, the CDR3 is TGTGCCAGCACGAAGTTCGGTGAGCAGTTCTTC. This sequence encodes CASTKFGEQFF.

The V and J genes are TRBV5-1 and TRBJ1-3; D uncertain. This CDR3 region has 14 residues. From germline, CDR1 is SGHRS and CDR2 YFSETQ. V was pared by 4 bases and J by 4 bases, with 12 bases between. CDR3 residues: CASSPRAGGNTIYF. The CDR3 DNA is TGCGCCAGCAGCCCTCGGGCGGGCGGAAACACCATATATTTT. The whole variable domain, remainder taken from reference TRBV5-1 and TRBJ1-3, is KAGVTQTPRYLIKTRGQQVTLSCSPISGHRSVSWYQQTPGQGLQFLFEYFSETQRNKGNFPGRFSGRQFSNSRSEMNVSTLELGDSALYLCASSPRAGGNTIYFGEGSWLTVV.

The chain couples TRBV7-9 to TRBJ1-2; D is perhaps TRBD1 (6 bases). Germline CDR1 is SEHNR and CDR2 is FQNEAQ (reference sequence). The CDR3 extends over 14 amino acids. V was clipped by 4 bases and J by 3 bases, with 12 bases between them. This CDR3 is CASSSGAPYYGYTF. For the CDR3, the DNA is TGTGCCAGCAGCTCAGGGGCCCCCTACTATGGCTACACCTTC.

The V and J genes are TRBV5-1 and TRBJ2-1, with a possible D match to TRBD2 (5 bases). Trimming left V 4 bases short and J 4 bases short, with 9 bases between. The CDR3 runs 13 residues. Per germline, CDR1 SGHRS and CDR2 YFSETQ. The CDR3 protein is CASSVDSYNEQFF. The DNA for the CDR3 is TGCGCCAGCAGCGTGGACTCGTACAATGAGCAGTTCTTC.

This clone has a handful of counts. The rearrangement uses TRBV2 and TRBJ2-2; D gene uncertain. The CDR3 sequence is 15 residues long. Trimming shortened V by 5 bases and J by 4 bases, and 14 bases separated the two germline ends. CDR1 and CDR2 (germline): SNHLY, FYNNEI. CDR3 protein: CASSFWPASTGELFF. In DNA, the CDR3 is TGTGCCAGCAGTTTTTGGCCAGCCTCCACCGGGGAGCTGTTTTTT.

The genes are TRBV4-1 and TRBJ2-5; maybe TRBD2 (6 bases). CDR1 is MGHRA and CDR2 is YSYEKL in the germline V gene. This CDR3 region has 17 residues. V lost 0 bases and J 2 bases, leaving 16 bases between the germline ends. The CDR3 region has the DNA TGCGCCAGCAGCCAAGAGATCCGGGGGAGAATACAAGAGACCCAGTACTTC. It codes for CASSQEIRGRIQETQYF.

The rearrangement uses TRBV30 and TRBJ1-1; D not certain. The CDR3 extends over 11 amino acids. Germline lookup yields CDR1 GTSNPN and CDR2 SVGIG (reference sequence). V gave up 1 base and J gave up 11 bases, with 11 bases separating them. The CDR3 protein is CAWSGFNYAFF. The CDR3 coding sequence is TGTGCCTGGAGTGGGTTTAATTACGCTTTCTTT. Looking up the rest from reference TRBV30 and TRBJ1-1 gives the full variable domain: SQTIHQWPATLVQPVGSPLSLECTVEGTSNPNLYWYRQAAGRGLQLLFYSVGIGQISSEVPQNLSASRPQDRQFILSSKKLLLSDSGFYLCAWSGFNYAFFGQGTRLTVV.